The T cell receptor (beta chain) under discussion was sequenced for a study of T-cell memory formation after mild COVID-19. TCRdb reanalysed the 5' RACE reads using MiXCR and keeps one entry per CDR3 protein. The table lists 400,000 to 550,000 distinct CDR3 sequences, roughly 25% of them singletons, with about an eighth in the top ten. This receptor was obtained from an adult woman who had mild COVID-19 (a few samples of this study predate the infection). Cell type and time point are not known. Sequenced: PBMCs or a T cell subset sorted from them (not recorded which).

CDR3 in amino acids: CASRQREGTDTQYF. CDR3 coding DNA: TGTGCCAGCAGACAGCGGGAGGGGACAGATACGCAGTATTTT. The genes are TRBV3-1 and TRBJ2-3; 10 bases line up with TRBD2. V was clipped by 6 bases and J by 3 bases; unmatched bases: 3. This CDR3 spans 14 amino acids. Germline assignment: CDR1 LGHDT and CDR2 YNNKEL (reference sequence).